The 12 T cell receptor beta chains reported below all come from one sample, sequenced in a study of regulatory T cells in long-lasting Graves disease (dated by TCRdb to the early 2020s). The library was obtained by multiplex PCR. Sequencing used an Illumina HiSeq 4000. iRepertoire HTBI primers and Arm-PCR amplification of CDR3 regions were used to construct TCR beta libraries. The public reads were quality trimmed at Q25 with fastp and then assembled into clones with MiXCR by TCRdb, keeping productive beta chains. Every CDR3 protein is listed once, alongside the most common genes and DNA of its rows. The sample yields hundreds of thousands of distinct CDR3 sequences; roughly 15% were counted once. The top ten constitute about 12% of the sample. The label giving this sample's time point can be read as: newly diagnosed GD, antithyroid drugs for less than 3 months. RNA was extracted from PBMCs in TRIzol for both TCR sequencing and RNA sequencing.

The same data also went into a second study, on T cells in Graves' hyperthyroidism and ophthalmopathy.

The material sequenced was peripheral blood mononuclear cells (PBMCs), taken at new diagnosis, from a patient treated with antithyroid drugs. The receptors derive from a man between 18 and 29 years old with Graves disease. Donor details come from another sample of the same person, matched by shared clones.

This clonotype showed up many times. The chain recombines TRBV20-1 with TRBJ2-1; D ambiguous. CDR1 and CDR2 from the germline V gene are DFQATT and SNEGSKA (reference sequence). Trimming took off 5 bases at V and 2 bases at J, with 10 bases between the two ends. The CDR3 has 13 amino acids. CDR3 in DNA: TGCAGTGCTCTTGACCTCCCCTACAATGAGCAGTTCTTC. This codes for CSALDLPYNEQFF.

The genes are TRBV5-1 and TRBJ1-1, with 7 bases that match TRBD1. The CDR3 consists of 16 residues. The germline V gene encodes CDR1 SGHRS and CDR2 YFSETQ. Unmatched junction bases numbered 9, after V lost 0 bases and J lost 4 bases. CDR3 DNA: TGCGCCAGCAGCTTGGGGACAGGTGACTTGAGCACTGAAGCTTTCTTT. Its protein is CASSLGTGDLSTEAFF.

This clonotype was counted ten times or more. The CDR3 DNA sequence: TGTGCCAGCAGCTTAATCGGCGGAGGGGGCGATACGCAGTATTTT. This gives the protein CASSLIGGGGDTQYF. The chain has TRBV7-3 and TRBJ2-3; D is perhaps TRBD1 (7 bases). CDR1 SGHTA and CDR2 FQGTGA come from the germline V gene. V was clipped by 1 base and J by 6 bases, with 14 bases between them. The CDR3 has 15 residues.

This clonotype was counted between two and nine times. This may be a read error: a much more frequent sequence differs by one nucleotide. This rearrangement joins TRBV12-3 or TRBV12-4 to TRBJ2-4, with 8 bases matching TRBD1. CDR3 length equals 16 residues. CDR3 in amino acids: CASSPGTGVAKNTQYF. CDR3 coding DNA: TGTGCCAGCAGTCCGGGGACAGGCGTTGCCAAAAACACTCAGTACTTC.

As for this clonotype: At one end, the junction sequence differs from germline, possibly due to a read error. The chain recombines TRBV27 with TRBJ2-3; D tentatively reads TRBD1 or TRBD2 (7 bases each). CDR1 is MNHEY, CDR2 SMNVEV, per germline (reference sequence). This CDR3 comprises 15 residues. As DNA, the CDR3 is TGTGCCAGCAGTCCAGGGGGGGCGAGCCCAGATACGCGGTATTTT. Its protein is CASSPGGASPDTRYF.

This clonotype was seen ten or more times. The chain uses TRBV20-1 and TRBJ2-1, with D unresolved. The V end lost 0 bases, the J end lost 13 bases, and 13 bases lay between the germline ends. This CDR3 region has 12 residues. Per the germline V gene, CDR1 is DFQATT and CDR2 is SNEGSKA (reference sequence). In DNA, the CDR3 is TGCAGTGCTAGAGATGGCGGCGAACAACAGTTCTTC. The encoded protein is CSARDGGEQQFF.

The gene calls are TRBV28 and TRBJ1-2; D may be TRBD1 (6 bases). From germline, CDR1 is MDHEN and CDR2 SYDVKM. V was clipped by 5 bases and J by 4 bases, with 17 bases between them. CDR3 length equals 15 residues. This chain's CDR3 is CASSELAGGGYGYTF. For the CDR3, the DNA is TGTGCCAGCAGTGAACTAGCGGGGGGCGGCTATGGCTACACCTTC.

The V gene is TRBV19, the J gene TRBJ2-2; TRBD1 is a possible D gene (6 bases). V lost 5 bases and J 4 bases, leaving 20 bases between the germline ends. Germline V CDR1 and CDR2: LNHDA, SQIVND (reference sequence). The CDR3 totals 17 residues. CDR3 loop: CASSRSWTVSGTGELFF. Written as DNA, the CDR3 is TGTGCCAGTAGTCGTTCTTGGACAGTCTCCGGCACCGGGGAGCTGTTTTTT.

This clonotype has more than one count but fewer than ten. V and J are TRBV27 and TRBJ1-2, with unresolved D. V was shortened by 0 bases and J by 5 bases, with 10 bases between the two germline ends. CDR3 length equals 14 residues. Looked up from germline, CDR1 is MNHEY and CDR2 is SMNVEV (reference sequence). CDR3 nucleotide sequence: TGTGCCAGCAGTTTATCAGCCGGTATATATGGCTACACCTTC. It yields the protein CASSLSAGIYGYTF.

Remarks on this clonotype: One base away lies a much larger clone, so this may be a sequencing read error. V usage is TRBV5-1 and J usage is TRBJ2-3, with D unresolved. This CDR3 is 12 amino acids long. Germline CDR1 reads SGHRS; CDR2 reads YFSETQ. DNA of the CDR3: TGTGCCAGCAGCTTCGACCCAGATACGCAGTATTTT. Protein product: CASSFDPDTQYF.

The V call is TRBV9, the J call TRBJ1-1, with TRBD1 identical over 7 bases. V shed 3 bases and J 3 bases; nucleotides not matched to a gene: 5. The CDR3 covers 14 residues. Germline CDR1 and CDR2: SGDLS and YYNGEE. The CDR3 DNA follows: TGTGCCAGCAGCGCAACCGGGACAGACACTGAAGCTTTCTTT. Residues: CASSATGTDTEAFF.

This clonotype was observed a handful of times. V gene TRBV10-3 combines with J gene TRBJ2-1, with D possibly being TRBD2 (5 bases). The ends were cut back, 4 bases at V and 9 bases at J, with 16 bases in the middle. Per the germline V gene, CDR1 is ENHRY and CDR2 is SYGVKD. The CDR3 is made up of 14 amino acids. Here the CDR3 reads CAISGSSIPREQFF. Here the CDR3 DNA reads TGTGCCATCAGTGGATCTAGCATTCCCCGTGAGCAGTTCTTC.